This T cell receptor beta chain was captured by sequencing in a study of cytomegalovirus exposure and HLA in healthy donors. On the study more broadly: There were 70 million to 95 million unique TCRs (from HLA-typed donors) in an early data release.

Donors consisted of healthy bone marrow donors. Germline V lookup: CDR1 MNHEY, CDR2 SMNVEV (reference sequence). There are 17 residues in the CDR3. V lost 4 bases and J lost 1; bases outside the gene matches: 10. Points on this clone: Its antigen is currently unknown.

Study-wide points: Excluded were some V segments that proved indistinguishable, including TRBV6-2 and TRBV6-3. HLA alleles showed associations with roughly 17,000 TCR beta sequences in a later analysis, at a 0.05 false discovery rate.

The PCR used 60 Vbeta and 13 Jbeta primers. The data were produced by immunoSEQ multiplex PCR, yet TCRdb's version contains in-frame clones alone and is incomplete. The sample includes fewer than 150,000 clones, approximately 77% of them seen just once. The chain uses TRBV27 and TRBJ1-2; 9 positions agree with TRBD1. The origin of this receptor is a woman aged 45-65 years in good health and CMV-seronegative. The sequenced material came from PBMCs. CDR3 DNA: TGTGCCAGCAGTTCCAAAACCGGGACAGGGCTTAACTATGGCTACACCTTC. This sequence encodes CASSSKTGTGLNYGYTF.